The 24 T cell receptor beta chains below were found in one sample sequenced in a study of T cell responses to AZD1222 COVID-19 vaccine. Sequencing used immunoSEQ multiplex PCR; TCRdb keeps in-frame clones, though not all of them. The table shows tens of thousands of clones, with 89% occurring only once. This material consisted of peripheral blood, taken on day 0 of AZD1222 vaccination. Source of these receptors: an adult in good health.

A single count supports this clone. The chain carries TRBV4-3 and TRBJ2-7; tentatively, D is TRBD2 (6 bases). The CDR3 length is 16 residues. Germline V gives CDR1 LGHNA, CDR2 YSLEER. V shed 1 base and J shed 3 bases, with 16 bases lying between them. The CDR3 nucleotides are TGCGCCAGCAGCCAAGGTGGCCTAGCGTCGAACTACGAGCAGTACTTC. Translated, it gives CASSQGGLASNYEQYF.

J is TRBJ2-2 and V is TRBV27, with 8 bases matching TRBD2. Germline CDR1 is MNHEY and CDR2 is SMNVEV (reference sequence). The CDR3 runs 16 residues. Losses at the gene ends were 1 base for V and 3 bases for J; bases not matched to a gene: 4. CDR3 bases: TGTGCCAGCAGTTTATACTCGGGAGGGTACACCGGGGAGCTGTTTTTT. Protein sequence: CASSLYSGGYTGELFF.

This clone was observed a single time. The chain links TRBV9 to TRBJ2-3; D unresolved. Germline CDR1 SGDLS, CDR2 YYNGEE. CDR3 size: 14 residues. Trimming shortened V by 0 bases and J by 5 bases, and 10 bases separated the two germline ends. CDR3: CASSVAYRRDTQYF. The CDR3 nucleotides read TGTGCCAGCAGCGTAGCCTACCGACGAGATACGCAGTATTTT.

V is TRBV27 and J is TRBJ1-1; 8 nucleotides line up with TRBD1. The CDR3 sequence is 13 residues long. V dropped 1 base and J dropped 9; count of bases not matched to a gene: 4. Germline V gene lookup returns CDR1 MNHEY and CDR2 SMNVEV (reference sequence). CDR3 nucleotide sequence: TGTGCCAGCAGTTTATTCCGACAGGGGAAAGCTTTCTTT. It yields the protein CASSLFRQGKAFF.

The rearrangement uses TRBV7-9 and TRBJ2-2; TRBD2 matches at 9 bases. Germline CDR1 SEHNR, CDR2 FQNEAQ (reference sequence). V trimming: 2 bases; J trimming: 4 bases; junction bases outside the gene matches: 8. CDR3 size: 17 residues. CDR3 region: CASSLIRLAGPTGELFF. The CDR3 coding sequence is TGTGCCAGCAGCTTAATAAGGCTAGCGGGACCCACCGGGGAGCTGTTTTTT.

This rearrangement joins TRBV24-1 to TRBJ2-1; 11 positions agree with TRBD2. In germline, CDR1 is KGHDR, CDR2 SFDVKD. CDR3 length: 17 residues. The J segment lost 12 bases and the V segment lost 7 bases, leaving 19 bases of the junction unmatched. CDR3: CATSDRSTSGIKDGQFF. The CDR3 coding sequence is TGTGCCACCAGCGACCGCTCGACTAGCGGGATAAAGGATGGGCAGTTCTTC.

J is TRBJ2-1 and V is TRBV11-3, with D possibly being TRBD2 (6 bases). V was cut by 4 bases and J by 0 bases, with 16 bases left in between. This CDR3 contains 17 residues. CDR1 SGHNT and CDR2 YENEEA come from the germline V gene. CDR3 in amino acids: CASSSWEDGGSYNEQFF. CDR3 nucleotides: TGTGCCAGCAGCTCTTGGGAGGACGGGGGCTCCTACAATGAGCAGTTCTTC.

This chain joins TRBV5-1 and TRBJ2-7, with D possibly being TRBD1 or TRBD2 (6 bases each). The germline V gene encodes CDR1 SGHRS and CDR2 YFSETQ. CDR3 length: 15 amino acids. Trimming left V 4 bases short and J 0 bases short, with 14 bases between. The CDR3 coding sequence is TGCGCCAGCAGCGTATCACAGGGACTCTCCTACGAGCAGTACTTC. This translates into CASSVSQGLSYEQYF.

There are a few counts of this clone. The CDR3 spells CARLPCGFSYEQYF. CDR3 DNA: TGTGCCAGGCTCCCCTGCGGGTTCTCCTACGAGCAGTACTTC. The gene calls are TRBV25-1 and TRBJ2-7; tentative D call: TRBD2 (5 bases). The ends were cut back, 9 bases at V and 0 bases at J, with 15 bases in the middle. Germline CDR1 is MGHDK and CDR2 is SYGVNS. CDR3 length equals 14 residues.

V is TRBV28 and J is TRBJ1-5, with D uncertain. This CDR3 contains 15 residues. The germline CDR1 and CDR2 sequences are MDHEN and SYDVKM. V lost 3 bases and J lost 7, with 16 bases in between. For the CDR3, the DNA is TGTGCCAGCAGTTTCGATTGGGGATCAAACCAGCCCCAGCATTTT. Protein: CASSFDWGSNQPQHF.

CDR3 amino acids: CASSRMDGARMIV. The CDR3 DNA reads as TGTGCCAGCAGTCGGATGGACGGGGCCAGAATGATTGTC. The chain links TRBV28 to TRBJ2-7; D may be TRBD1 or TRBD2 (5 bases each). Germline-derived CDR1 and CDR2 are MDHEN and SYDVKM. The CDR3 is 13 residues long.

V is TRBV11-2 and J is TRBJ2-2; TRBD1 agrees at 11 bases. V shed 8 bases and J 4 bases; nucleotides not matched to a gene: 3. In germline, CDR1 is SGHAT, CDR2 FQNNGV. CDR3 length: 14 residues. CDR3 sequence reads: CASGQGAITGELFF. CDR3 DNA: TGTGCCAGCGGACAGGGGGCGATCACCGGGGAGCTGTTTTTT. The variable domain in full, with the rest retrieved from reference TRBV11-2 and TRBJ2-2, is EAGVAQSPRYKIIEKRQSVAFWCNPISGHATLYWYQQILGQGPKLLIQFQNNGVVDDSQLPKDRFSAERLKGVDSTLKIQPAKLEDSAVYLCASGQGAITGELFFGEGSRLTVL.

This rearrangement joins TRBV10-2 to TRBJ2-3; D is undetermined. Trimming shortened V by 2 bases and J by 0 bases, and 9 bases separated the two germline ends. This CDR3 contains 15 residues. Per the germline V gene, CDR1 is WSHSY and CDR2 is SAAADI. In nucleotides, the CDR3 is TGCGCCAGCAGTGAGGGGAAAACTAGCACAGATACGCAGTATTTT. Encoded protein: CASSEGKTSTDTQYF.

The chain links TRBV28 to TRBJ2-3, with D possibly matching TRBD1 (6 bases). V lost 8 bases, J lost 1 base, and 19 bases lay in between. This CDR3 contains 16 residues. The germline V gene encodes CDR1 MDHEN and CDR2 SYDVKM. The CDR3 loop reads CASGYSRGWGTDTQYF. The CDR3 nucleotides are TGTGCCAGCGGGTACTCCAGGGGTTGGGGCACAGATACGCAGTATTTT.

This chain joins TRBV5-1 and TRBJ2-7; possibly TRBD1 for D (5 bases). Trimming cost V 0 bases and J 3 bases, with 7 bases left between them. CDR1 is SGHRS, CDR2 YFSETQ, per germline. The length of the CDR3 is 13 residues. The CDR3 region is CASSLVQGYEQYF. The CDR3 DNA reads TGCGCCAGCAGCTTGGTGCAGGGCTACGAGCAGTACTTC.

V gene TRBV4-1 combines with J gene TRBJ2-7; 11 positions match TRBD2. Germline V gives CDR1 MGHRA, CDR2 YSYEKL. The CDR3 sequence is 16 residues long. V gave up 6 bases and J gave up 7 bases; unmatched junction bases: 14. The CDR3 region has the DNA TGCGCCAGCAGACAATTAACGGGACTAGCGGCTTCTGAGCAGTACTTC. It codes for CASRQLTGLAASEQYF.

The J gene is TRBJ1-2, the V gene TRBV19; D may be TRBD1 (6 bases). The V gene's germline CDR1 is LNHDA and CDR2 SQIVND (reference sequence). This CDR3 is 15 amino acids long. Trimming pared 1 base from V and 4 bases from J, leaving 13 bases between. The CDR3 nucleotides read TGTGCCAGTAGTATAGGAAACAGGGCGCCCTATGGCTACACCTTC. Translated, it gives CASSIGNRAPYGYTF.

V usage is TRBV23-1 and J usage is TRBJ1-5; no definite D call. TRBV23-1 is an ORF for which the function is uncertain. Trimming pared 2 bases from V and 0 bases from J, leaving 8 bases between. CDR3 length equals 15 residues. CDR3 protein: CASSQPDHSNQPQHF. The CDR3 DNA reads as TGCGCCAGCAGTCAACCCGATCATAGCAATCAGCCCCAGCATTTT.

The genes are TRBV25-1 and TRBJ1-4; D unresolved. CDR3 length: 14 amino acids. The V end lost 6 bases, the J end lost 8 bases, and 16 bases lay between the germline ends. Germline V gives CDR1 MGHDK, CDR2 SYGVNS. The CDR3 bases are TGTGCCAGCAGCCCCCGCGGTGCCGGGGAAAAACTGTTTTTT. Translation gives CASSPRGAGEKLFF. The full variable domain, completed using reference TRBV25-1 and TRBJ1-4, is EADIYQTPRYLVIGTGKKITLECSQTMGHDKMYWYQQDPGMELHLIHYSYGVNSTEKGDLSSESTVSRIRTEHFPLTLESARPSHTSQYLCASSPRGAGEKLFFGSGTQLSVL.

The gene calls are TRBV2 and TRBJ2-7; TRBD2 agrees at 11 bases. The J segment lost 4 bases and the V segment lost 6 bases, leaving 5 bases of the junction unmatched. CDR1 and CDR2 (germline): SNHLY, FYNNEI. The CDR3 has 14 residues. This chain's CDR3 is CASSQTSGKYEQYF. CDR3 in DNA: TGTGCCAGCAGCCAGACTAGCGGGAAGTACGAGCAGTACTTC.

The chain couples TRBV18 to TRBJ1-4; a weak D match, TRBD1 (5 bases). This CDR3 is 16 amino acids long. Trimming removed 3 bases from V and 7 bases from J, with 18 bases in between. The germline V gene encodes CDR1 KGHSH and CDR2 LQKENI. Here the CDR3 reads CASSPSRAEGSEKLFF. The CDR3 nucleotides are TGTGCCAGCTCACCGAGCAGGGCGGAGGGGAGTGAAAAACTGTTTTTT. Filled out from reference TRBV18 and TRBJ1-4, the complete variable domain reads NAGVMQNPRHLVRRRGQEARLRCSPMKGHSHVYWYRQLPEEGLKFMVYLQKENIIDESGMPKERFSAEFPKEGPSILRIQQVVRGDSAAYFCASSPSRAEGSEKLFFGSGTQLSVL.

The chain links TRBV11-2 to TRBJ2-4; perhaps TRBD2 as D (5 bases). CDR1 and CDR2 (germline): SGHAT, FQNNGV. The CDR3 has 15 amino acids. The germline V and J ends were trimmed by 4 bases and 9 bases, with 19 bases remaining between them. CDR3 sequence: CASSSERGSGSIQYF. The CDR3 nucleotides are TGTGCCAGCAGCTCAGAGCGAGGGAGCGGCAGCATTCAGTACTTC.

The chain employs TRBV6-1 and TRBJ1-5; D is perhaps TRBD1 (6 bases). The germline CDR1 and CDR2 sequences are MNHNS and SASEGT. There are 16 residues in the CDR3. V was pared by 3 bases and J by 0 bases, with 12 bases between. As DNA, the CDR3 is TGTGCCAGCAGTGATTACGGGGGGGCTAGCAATCAGCCCCAGCATTTT. Protein product: CASSDYGGASNQPQHF.

This clone appeared once. The chain couples TRBV30 to TRBJ2-7; TRBD1 matches at 9 bases. Germline loops: CDR1 GTSNPN, CDR2 SVGIG (reference sequence). The CDR3 runs to 14 residues. The V gene end was trimmed by 4 bases and the J gene end by 2 bases; junction bases not matched to a gene: 6. CDR3 coding DNA: TGTGCCTGGACGGAGGGACAGGGTGCCTACGAGCAGTACTTC. Translation gives CAWTEGQGAYEQYF.